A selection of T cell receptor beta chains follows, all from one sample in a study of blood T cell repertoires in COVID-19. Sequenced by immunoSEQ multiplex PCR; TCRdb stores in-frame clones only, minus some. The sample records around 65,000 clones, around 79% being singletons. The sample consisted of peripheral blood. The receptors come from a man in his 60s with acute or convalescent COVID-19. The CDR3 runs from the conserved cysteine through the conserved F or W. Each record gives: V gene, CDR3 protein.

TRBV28 CASSRSYQETQYF
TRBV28 CASSARQGSYGYTF
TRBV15 CATSRRVDTEAFF
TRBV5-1 CASSIAPGTNEKLFF
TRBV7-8 CASSPRKVLIGNQPQHF
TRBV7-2 CASSLGVTSGYNEQFF
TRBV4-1 CASSQERLAGANEQFF
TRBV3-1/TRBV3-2 CASSQIPGGPYEQYF
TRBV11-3 CASSLETSGYNEQFF
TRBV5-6 CASSLVTSYEQYF
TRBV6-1 CASSEEGLRGSPLHF
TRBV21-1 CASSLGPGQGLYEQYF
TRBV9 CASSAAGGRAADTQYF
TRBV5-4 CASSLATSTDTQYF
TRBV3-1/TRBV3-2 CASRRAKRETQYF
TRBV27 CATKLGGGSNQPQHF
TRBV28 CASSYRGYEQYF
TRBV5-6 CASSRRGLYNEQFF
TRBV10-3 CATRQADNSPLHF
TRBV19 CASSTTGDQPQHF
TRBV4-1 CASSRLSDWTGYSGNTIYF
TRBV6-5 CASSPGGVRYNEQFF
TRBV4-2 CASSRTSGLNTGELFF
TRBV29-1 CSVEEIDLNNEQFF
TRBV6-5 CASSYAGAGYTF
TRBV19 CASSKTGGETQYF
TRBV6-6 CATRDREWSGELFF
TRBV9 CASSVTPGSLDEQYF
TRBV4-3 CASSPRDSNYGYTF
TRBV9 CASSPSERDWETQYF
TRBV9 CASSVGTSGSYLSSYEQYF
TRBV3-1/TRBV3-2 CASSHRVGRGRVSEQYF
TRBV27 CASSFGRASPLHF
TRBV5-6 CASSLARSGQTGELFF
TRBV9 CASSVTGQGTEKLFF
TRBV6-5 CASSYWGGEYEQYF
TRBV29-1 CSVEELEGVGYTF